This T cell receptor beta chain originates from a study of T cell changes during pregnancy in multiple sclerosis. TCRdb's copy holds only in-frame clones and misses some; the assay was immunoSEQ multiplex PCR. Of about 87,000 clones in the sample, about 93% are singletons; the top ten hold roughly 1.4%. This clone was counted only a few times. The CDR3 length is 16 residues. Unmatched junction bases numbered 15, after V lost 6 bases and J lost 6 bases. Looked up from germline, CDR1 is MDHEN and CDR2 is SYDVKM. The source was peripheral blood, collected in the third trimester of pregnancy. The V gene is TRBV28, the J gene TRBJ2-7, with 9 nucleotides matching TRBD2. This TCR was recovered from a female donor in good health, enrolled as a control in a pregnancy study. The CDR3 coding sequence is TGTGCCAGCAGCCTGGGGCTAGCGGGACCTCAGGCCGAGCAGTACTTC. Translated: CASSLGLAGPQAEQYF.